These T cell receptor beta chains were read from a single sample in a study of blood T cell repertoires in COVID-19. The protocol was immunoSEQ multiplex PCR, while the TCRdb copy is restricted to in-frame clones and leaves out a portion. The sample holds about 15,000 clones, approximately 88% seen once. Source material: peripheral blood. The receptors were sampled from a woman of 80 years or more with COVID-19, enrolled during active disease. The CDR3 runs from the conserved cysteine through the conserved F or W. The D gene is left open where the match is weak. Size tells how often a clone was seen (once, few, many) or the class of an expanded clone, and some rows leave it out.

j_call clone_size d_call v_call cdr3_nt cdr3_aa
TRBJ2-2 - TRBD1 TRBV5-6 TGTGCCAGCACCAGTGACAGGGGGCGAATCACCGGGGAGCTGTTTTTT CASTSDRGRITGELFF
TRBJ1-1 - TRBD1 TRBV25-1 TGTGCCACCGTGACAGGGCCGGGCACTGAAGCTTTCTTT CATVTGPGTEAFF
TRBJ1-2 - - TRBV28 TGTGCCAGCAGAACTCTTGGGGGGATCCCTAACTATGGCTACACCTTC CASRTLGGIPNYGYTF
TRBJ1-3 - TRBD1 TRBV7-9 TGTGCCAGCAGACATTCCGGGACAGGCGGAAACACCATATATTTT CASRHSGTGGNTIYF
TRBJ2-7 - TRBD1 TRBV6-5 TGTGCCAGCAAAAGGGACAGGGGCTCCTACGAGCAGTACTTC CASKRDRGSYEQYF
TRBJ2-5 few TRBD2 TRBV10-3 TGTGCCACCAGGACTAGCGGGAGGGCTGGAGAGACCCAGTACTTC CATRTSGRAGETQYF
TRBJ2-7 - - TRBV19 TGTGCCAGTAGTATAGGGCTCTCCTACGAGCAGTACTTC CASSIGLSYEQYF
TRBJ1-1 - TRBD1 TRBV27 TGTGCCAGCAGCCGACCGGGACAGGGATACACTGAAGCTTTCTTT CASSRPGQGYTEAFF
TRBJ1-1 once - TRBV2 TGTGCCAGCAGTGAGCAGGGTTCCGATTACACTGAAGCTTTCTTT CASSEQGSDYTEAFF
TRBJ1-3 - - TRBV11-2 TGTGCCAGCAGCTTCACTGACAGAGTTATGGGAAACACCATATATTTT CASSFTDRVMGNTIYF
TRBJ2-1 - - TRBV18 TGTGCCAGCTCACCACGGGCAGGCAATGAGCAGTTCTTC CASSPRAGNEQFF
TRBJ2-1 - - TRBV19 TGTGCCAGTAGTATAGGGCTAGTTGGGAGAGAGCAGTTCTTC CASSIGLVGREQFF
TRBJ2-2 - - TRBV6-5 TGTGCCAGCAGTCGTCAGGGACAGAACACCGGGGAGCTGTTTTTT CASSRQGQNTGELFF
TRBJ1-2 - - TRBV18 TGTGCCAGCTCACCACCAAAAACTGGAGACTATGGCTACACCTTC CASSPPKTGDYGYTF
TRBJ1-1 - TRBD1 TRBV7-3 TGTGCCAGCAGCCCCAGGGACAGAGTTAGCTCTGAAGCTTTCTTT CASSPRDRVSSEAFF
TRBJ2-1 - TRBD2 TRBV7-2 TGTGCCAGCAGCTTTTGGACTAGCGGGAGGGGGAATGAGCAGTTCTTC CASSFWTSGRGNEQFF
TRBJ1-6 - TRBD1 TRBV12-3/TRBV12-4 TGTGCCAGCATAAGGGCAGGGGGTTCACCCCTCCACTTT CASIRAGGSPLHF
TRBJ2-1 - TRBD1 TRBV10-3 TGTGCCATCAGAAGACAGGGGGACAATGAGCAGTTCTTC CAIRRQGDNEQFF
TRBJ2-4 few - TRBV19 TGTGCCAGTAGTATAGATGCGGGCTCTCGGAAGGCCAAAAACATTCAGTACTTC CASSIDAGSRKAKNIQYF
TRBJ2-3 - TRBD2 TRBV11-3 TGTGCCAGCAGCTTGGGGCGGGGGGCCACAGATACGCAGTATTTT CASSLGRGATDTQYF
TRBJ2-2 - TRBD2 TRBV14 TGTGCCAGCAGCGGGGGGGTCACCGGGGAGCTGTTTTTT CASSGGVTGELFF
TRBJ1-2 - - TRBV28 TGTGCCAGCAGTTGGGGGGGGGCGCTCGGCTACACCTTC CASSWGGALGYTF
TRBJ2-3 once TRBD2 TRBV9 TGTGCCAGCAGCGTAGGGCGGGAGGTTGGAGATACGCAGTATTTT CASSVGREVGDTQYF
TRBJ2-7 - TRBD2 TRBV28 TGTGCCAGCCGCGACAGGCGGGGGGAGTTGTACTTC CASRDRRGELYF
TRBJ2-2 - - TRBV4-2 TGTGCCAGCAGCCAAGAGCAAGCGACCACCGGGGAGCTGTTTTTT CASSQEQATTGELFF
TRBJ2-1 - TRBD2 TRBV7-3 TGTGCCAGCAGCTTAATGGCGGGGGGAACCCACAATGAGCAGTTCTTC CASSLMAGGTHNEQFF